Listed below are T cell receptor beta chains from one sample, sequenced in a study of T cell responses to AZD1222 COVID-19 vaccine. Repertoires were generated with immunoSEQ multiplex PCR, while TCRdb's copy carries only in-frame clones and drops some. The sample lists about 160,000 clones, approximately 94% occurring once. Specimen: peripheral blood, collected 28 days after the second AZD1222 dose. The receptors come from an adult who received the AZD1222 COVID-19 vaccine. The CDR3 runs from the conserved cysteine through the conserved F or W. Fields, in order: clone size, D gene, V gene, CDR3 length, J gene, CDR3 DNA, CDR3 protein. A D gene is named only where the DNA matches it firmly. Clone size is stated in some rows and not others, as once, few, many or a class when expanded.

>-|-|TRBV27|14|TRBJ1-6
TGTGCCAGCAGTCTAGACAGCTATAATTCACCCCTCCACTTT
CASSLDSYNSPLHF
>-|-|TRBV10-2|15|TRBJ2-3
TGCGCCAGCAGTGAGTCAAGCGGCCGCACAGATACGCAGTATTTT
CASSESSGRTDTQYF
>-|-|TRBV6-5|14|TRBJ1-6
TGTGCCAGCAGTTACTCGGGCACTAATTCACCCCTCCACTTT
CASSYSGTNSPLHF
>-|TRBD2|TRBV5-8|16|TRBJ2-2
TGTGCCAGCAGCCATTTACTAGCGGGAGAGAGTCGGGAGCTGTTTTTT
CASSHLLAGESRELFF
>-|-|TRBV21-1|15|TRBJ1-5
TGTGCCAGCATCGGGCAGACGAATAGCAATCAGCCCCAGCATTTT
CASIGQTNSNQPQHF
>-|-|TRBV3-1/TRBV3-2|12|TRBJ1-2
TGTGCCAGCAGCCAAGGAGGTTGGGGCTACACCTTC
CASSQGGWGYTF
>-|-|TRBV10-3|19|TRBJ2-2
TGTGCCATCAGTGACCTGAGGGGGGCCACGGAAAAGAACACCGGGGAGCTGTTTTTT
CAISDLRGATEKNTGELFF
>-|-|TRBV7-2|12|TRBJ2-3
TGTGCCAGCAGCTTAATGCATGATACGCAGTATTTT
CASSLMHDTQYF
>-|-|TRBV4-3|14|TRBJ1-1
TGCGCCAGCAGCCAAGATTATGAGCACACTGAAGCTTTCTTT
CASSQDYEHTEAFF
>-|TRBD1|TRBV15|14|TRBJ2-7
TGTGCCACCAGCATCCGGGACAGCGACTTCGAGCAGTACTTC
CATSIRDSDFEQYF
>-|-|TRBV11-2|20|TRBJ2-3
TGTGCCAGCAGCTTAGATCGATTATACGGGAGCCACGCAGGGACAGATACGCAGTATTTT
CASSLDRLYGSHAGTDTQYF
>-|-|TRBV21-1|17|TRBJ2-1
TGTGCCAGCAGCACGTACCACAGGCGGGGGCCCCACAATGAGCAGTTCTTC
CASSTYHRRGPHNEQFF
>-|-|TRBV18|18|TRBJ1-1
TGTGCCAGCTCACCCGCCCTAAATGGGATTGGGCTGAACACTGAAGCTTTCTTT
CASSPALNGIGLNTEAFF
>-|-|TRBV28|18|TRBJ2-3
TGTGCCAGCAGTTACGCCCATGCCAACAGTCCCAGCACAGATACGCAGTATTTT
CASSYAHANSPSTDTQYF
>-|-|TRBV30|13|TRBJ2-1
TGTGCCTGGGCTCTAGAGGGATTAAATGAGCAGTTCTTC
CAWALEGLNEQFF
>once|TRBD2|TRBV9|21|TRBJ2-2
TGTGCCAGCAGCGTAAGGGGGGCGGGACTAGCGGCTGTCGCGAACACCGGGGAGCTGTTTTTT
CASSVRGAGLAAVANTGELFF
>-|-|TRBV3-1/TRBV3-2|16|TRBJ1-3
TGTGCCAGCAGCCGCCGACAGGCCGACTCTGGAAACACCATATATTTT
CASSRRQADSGNTIYF
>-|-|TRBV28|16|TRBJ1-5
TGTGCCAGCAGTTTACGTAACAGGGACGTTAGTCAGCCCCAGCATTTT
CASSLRNRDVSQPQHF
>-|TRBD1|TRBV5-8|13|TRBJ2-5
TGTGCCAGCAGCAGGACAGGGGAAGAGACCCAGTACTTC
CASSRTGEETQYF
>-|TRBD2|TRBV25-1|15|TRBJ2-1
TGTGCCAGCAGTGAGTCTGCGGGAGGGTACAATGAGCAGTTCTTC
CASSESAGGYNEQFF
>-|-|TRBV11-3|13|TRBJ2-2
TGTGCCAGCAGCTCGACTGTGGGCGGGGAGCTGTTTTTT
CASSSTVGGELFF
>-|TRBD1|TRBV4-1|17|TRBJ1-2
TGCGCCAGCAGCCAAGATTCGTTGAGGGACAGGTCTTATGGCTACACCTTC
CASSQDSLRDRSYGYTF
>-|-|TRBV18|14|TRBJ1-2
TGTGCCAGCCTCACCACCTCACAGGGATATGGCTACACCTTC
CASLTTSQGYGYTF
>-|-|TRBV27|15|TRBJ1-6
TGTGCCAGCAGTTTAAGGCCGGGACCCGGGACACCCCTCCACTTT
CASSLRPGPGTPLHF
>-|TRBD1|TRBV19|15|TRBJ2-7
TGTGCCAGTAGTATGTGGCGGGACAGGGCTTACGAGCAGTACTTC
CASSMWRDRAYEQYF
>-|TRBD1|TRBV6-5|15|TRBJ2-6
TGTGCCAGCAGTCGGACAGGCTCTGGGGCCAACGTCCTGACTTTC
CASSRTGSGANVLTF
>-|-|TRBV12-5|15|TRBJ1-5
TGTGCTAGTGCCCCCTCTGGAGTGGGCAATCAGCCCCAGCATTTT
CASAPSGVGNQPQHF
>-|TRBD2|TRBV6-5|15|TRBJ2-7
TGTGCCAGCAAACAACTAGCGGGGAACTCCTACGAGCAGTACTTC
CASKQLAGNSYEQYF
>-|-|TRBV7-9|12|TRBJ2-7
TGTGCCAGCAGCCCGCCAATGCAAGAGCAGTACTTC
CASSPPMQEQYF